This is a list of T cell receptor beta chains from one sample in a study of T cells after yellow fever vaccination. TCRdb passed the 5' RACE reads through MiXCR, listing each CDR3 protein once. The data contain hundreds of thousands of distinct CDR3 sequences, 9% to 15% of them singletons. Sequenced here: PBMCs, sampled on the day of the yellow fever booster vaccination. The receptors were gathered from a man between 25 and 39 years old who received the YFV17D yellow fever vaccine. Both conserved end residues are part of each CDR3. D genes are given only for firm matches. Clone size, where shown, is once, few, many, or a class for clones that have expanded.

J gene	clone size	D gene	V gene	CDR3 DNA	CDR3 protein
TRBJ2-3	few	-	TRBV7-6	TGTGCCAGCAGCTCCCCAAGCCGGGGGGATACGCAGTATTTT	CASSSPSRGDTQYF
TRBJ2-5	-	-	TRBV7-2	TGTGCCAGCAGCCTTCGGGAGATGCGGGAGACCCAGTACTTC	CASSLREMRETQYF
TRBJ1-5	-	-	TRBV12-3/TRBV12-4	TGTGCCAGCAGCCTACCCCCCGGGGCCAATCAGCCCCAGCATTTT	CASSLPPGANQPQHF
TRBJ2-3	-	TRBD2	TRBV7-2	TGTGCCAGCAGCAAGCAGGGGCTAGCGGGAGGAACGCAGTATTTT	CASSKQGLAGGTQYF
TRBJ2-6	-	-	TRBV20-1	TGCAGTGCTTGCGGGACACCTAACGTCCTGACTTTC	CSACGTPNVLTF
TRBJ1-1	few	-	TRBV5-1	TGCGCCAGCAGCCCGGATGGGGGACCTGAAGCTTTCTTT	CASSPDGGPEAFF
TRBJ2-2	few	-	TRBV28	TGTGCCAGCAGTTACGGGACTGCCTACACCGGGGAGCTGTTTTTT	CASSYGTAYTGELFF
TRBJ2-3	-	TRBD2	TRBV6-5	TGTGCCAGCAGTTACCGAGCGGGAAGGACAGATACGCAGTATTTT	CASSYRAGRTDTQYF
TRBJ1-1	-	-	TRBV7-2	TGTGCCAGCAGCTTATCCGCAGGGAGGAGAGGCACTGAAGCTTTCTTT	CASSLSAGRRGTEAFF
TRBJ2-5	few	-	TRBV7-9	TGTGCCAGCAGCCCCCCCCGGGGCCAGTACTTC	CASSPPRGQYF
TRBJ2-2	few	TRBD1	TRBV7-6	TGTGCCAGCAGCTTAGCGTACCTGAGACGGGACAGGGAAACCGGGGAGCTGTTTTTT	CASSLAYLRRDRETGELFF
TRBJ2-4	-	-	TRBV19	TGTGCCAGTAGATTACAGGGTAATGGAGCCAAAAACATTCAGTACTTC	CASRLQGNGAKNIQYF
TRBJ2-2	many	-	TRBV12-3/TRBV12-4	TGTGCCAGCAGTTTACCCGGGGCCGGGGAGCTGTTTTTT	CASSLPGAGELFF
TRBJ1-3	many	-	TRBV15	TGTGCCACCAGCAGAGAAAAGGGGATCACTGGAAACACCATATATTTT	CATSREKGITGNTIYF
TRBJ2-5	few	TRBD1	TRBV5-5	TGTGCCAGCAGCTTGTGGACAGGCCAAGAGACCCAGTACTTC	CASSLWTGQETQYF
TRBJ2-5	few	TRBD2	TRBV5-6	TGTGCCAGCAGCTTGGGACTAGCAGAACAAGAGACCCAGTACTTC	CASSLGLAEQETQYF
TRBJ1-2	-	-	TRBV5-1	TGCGCCAGCAGCTTACTGGGGACGGACTATGGCTACACCTTC	CASSLLGTDYGYTF
TRBJ2-2	-	TRBD2	TRBV27	TGTGCCAGCAGCTCACCGGGACTAGTAAACACCGGGGAGCTGTTTTTT	CASSSPGLVNTGELFF
TRBJ1-4	-	-	TRBV10-3	TGTGCCATCAGTGAAGATGATAATGAAAAACTGTTTTTT	CAISEDDNEKLFF
TRBJ2-2	-	-	TRBV6-5	TGTGCCAGCAGACTAAGCGCCGGGGAGCTGTTTTTT	CASRLSAGELFF
TRBJ2-2	-	-	TRBV4-3	TGCGCCAGCACCCGACAGGCTCGTATAGGATCGAACACCGGGGAGCTGTTTTTT	CASTRQARIGSNTGELFF
TRBJ2-5	-	-	TRBV29-1	TGCAGCGGTAACAGGTTCGGTCGAGAGACCCAGTACTTC	CSGNRFGRETQYF
TRBJ2-5	few	-	TRBV2	TGTGCCAGCAAAGGCGGCCCCTGGGAGGAGACCCAGTACTTC	CASKGGPWEETQYF
TRBJ2-5	-	TRBD2	TRBV27	TGTGCCAGCAGTTTTGGCGGGAGCAAAGAGACCCAGTACTTC	CASSFGGSKETQYF
TRBJ1-1	few	-	TRBV7-9	TGTGCCAGCACCTGGGGGGGGGTCCCTGAAGCTTTCTTT	CASTWGGVPEAFF
TRBJ2-1	-	TRBD2	TRBV5-1	TGCGCCAGCAGCTTGGGGGAGGGGATCAGCTCCTACAATGAGCAGTTCTTC	CASSLGEGISSYNEQFF
TRBJ2-1	-	TRBD1	TRBV18	TGTGCCAGCTCACTTTCGGGACAGGGTCTTTATGAGCAGTTCTTC	CASSLSGQGLYEQFF
TRBJ2-3	-	-	TRBV20-1	TGCTGTGCTAGAGGGCTAGGGGGCGGAGGGATCCATACGCAGTATTTT	CCARGLGGGGIHTQYF
TRBJ2-5	-	-	TRBV7-8	TGTGCCAGCAGCTTAGCCTACGGTAGCCAGGAGACCCAGTACTTC	CASSLAYGSQETQYF
TRBJ2-2	few	-	TRBV21-1	TGTGCCAGCAGCAAAGGAGAGGACAGGGGGCTTCGGACCGGGGAGCTGTTTTTT	CASSKGEDRGLRTGELFF
TRBJ2-6	-	-	TRBV5-1	TGCGCCAGCAGCTTGGCCAGGGTTTACGGGGCCAACGTCCTGACTTTC	CASSLARVYGANVLTF
TRBJ2-1	-	TRBD2	TRBV20-1	TGCAGTGCTAGAGTCGGAGCGGGAAGGAGTGAGCAGTTCTTC	CSARVGAGRSEQFF
TRBJ2-5	-	TRBD1	TRBV5-1	TGCGCCAGCAGCTTGGCCGGGGTGAGGACAGGGAAAGAGACCCAGTACTTC	CASSLAGVRTGKETQYF
TRBJ2-4	few	-	TRBV15	TGTGCCACCAGCGTTCTTCAGTCCTGGGTTCAGTACTTC	CATSVLQSWVQYF
TRBJ1-4	-	TRBD1	TRBV29-1	TGCAGCGTTGGTATTTTGGGACAGGTGAATGAAAAACTGTTTTTT	CSVGILGQVNEKLFF
TRBJ2-5	few	TRBD2	TRBV4-3	TGCGCCAGCAGCCAAGTGAAGACAGCGGGAGGGTACCAAGAGACCCAGTACTTC	CASSQVKTAGGYQETQYF
TRBJ2-1	many	-	TRBV18	TGTGCCAGCTCACCACCGGTGACGGGAGCCTACAATGAGCAGTTCTTC	CASSPPVTGAYNEQFF
TRBJ2-5	few	TRBD2	TRBV20-1	TGCAGTGCTAGTAGCCTAGCGGCTCAAGAGACCCAGTACTTC	CSASSLAAQETQYF
TRBJ1-5	-	TRBD1	TRBV20-1	TGCAGTGCTAGTCGGCAGGGGGTGGATCAGCCCCAGCATTTT	CSASRQGVDQPQHF
TRBJ2-5	many	-	TRBV11-2	TGTGCCAGCAGCTCCCAGACTGGAGAGACCCAGTACTTC	CASSSQTGETQYF
TRBJ2-3	-	TRBD2	TRBV20-1	TGCAGTGCTAGCCCGCCTGGCGGGAGAAAAACAGATACGCAGTATTTT	CSASPPGGRKTDTQYF
TRBJ1-2	-	-	TRBV7-2	TGTGCCAGCAGCTTAGGTCGAGGTAGTGGCTACACCTTC	CASSLGRGSGYTF
TRBJ2-2	many	-	TRBV4-3	TGCGCCAGCAGCCAAGGACGACCGCTCAACACCGGGGAGCTGTTTTTT	CASSQGRPLNTGELFF
TRBJ2-7	few	TRBD2	TRBV10-2	TGCGCCAGCAGTGAGTCGCTAGCGGACTACGAGCAGTACTTC	CASSESLADYEQYF
TRBJ2-3	few	-	TRBV25-1	TGTGCCAGCACGGCGGCCGTAGATACGCAGTATTTT	CASTAAVDTQYF
TRBJ2-2	-	-	TRBV6-5	TGTGCCAGCAGTTACTCTGGAAGCGTAACCGGGGAGCTGTTTTTT	CASSYSGSVTGELFF
TRBJ2-7	few	TRBD2	TRBV19	TGTGCCAGTAGTATCAGCGGGAAGCCCTACGAGCAGTACTTC	CASSISGKPYEQYF
TRBJ1-1	-	TRBD1	TRBV25-1	TGTGCCAGCAGTTGGACAGGGGGCACTGAAGCTTTCTTT	CASSWTGGTEAFF
TRBJ2-7	many	-	TRBV20-1	TGCAGTGCTAGAGCCCAGAACAGTTTTGCCTACGAGCAGTACTTC	CSARAQNSFAYEQYF
TRBJ2-7	-	-	TRBV27	TGTGCCAGTCCAGAAAGGCTGGCCTCCTACGAGCAGTACTTC	CASPERLASYEQYF
TRBJ2-3	few	-	TRBV10-3	TGTGCCATCAGTGAGGGGCTTGACGGTACGCAGTATTTT	CAISEGLDGTQYF
TRBJ2-5	once	TRBD1	TRBV23-1	TGCGCCAGCAGTCAATCGCGAACAGGGGGCTTCGAGACCCAGTACTTC	CASSQSRTGGFETQYF
TRBJ2-3	few	TRBD2	TRBV19	TGTGCCGGGACTAGCGGGAGACCCCCAGATACGCAGTATTTT	CAGTSGRPPDTQYF
TRBJ2-7	-	TRBD2	TRBV7-2	TGTGCCAGCAGCGGAGGCCGGCGGGAGGGCCTGGACGAGCAGTACTTC	CASSGGRREGLDEQYF
TRBJ2-7	-	TRBD2	TRBV9	TGTGCCAGCAGCGTTGGGGAGGGGACGCCCTACGAGCAGTACTTC	CASSVGEGTPYEQYF
TRBJ2-6	few	-	TRBV20-1	TGCAGTGCTAGAGAGGGGGGCTCTGGGGCCAACGTCCTGACTTTC	CSAREGGSGANVLTF
TRBJ2-7	many	-	TRBV7-9	TGTGCCAGCAGCCCGACGCGACCGCCCTACGAGCAGTACTTC	CASSPTRPPYEQYF